Following are 13 T cell receptor beta chains from one sample sequenced in a study of cytotoxic CD8 clonotypes in ibrutinib-treated CLL. The table came from immunoSEQ multiplex PCR; TCRdb's copy has only in-frame clones and leaves some out. The sample records approximately 33,000 clones, roughly three quarters being singletons. Sequenced material: PBMCs, taken before ibrutinib treatment. The origin of the receptors is a human donor with chronic lymphocytic leukemia.

This clone has only a few counts. The chain couples TRBV4-1 to TRBJ2-3; possible D gene TRBD1, 7 bases. Trimming removed 3 bases at V and 3 bases at J, with 10 bases between. CDR3 length: 14 residues. CDR1 and CDR2 from the germline V gene are MGHRA and YSYEKL. The CDR3 spells CASSQTGTTDTQYF. CDR3 DNA: TGCGCCAGCAGCCAGACAGGGACTACAGATACGCAGTATTTT.

This clone is classed as medium-sized (0.01 to 0.1%). This rearrangement joins TRBV2 to TRBJ2-1; D remains unclear. Trimming pared 4 bases from V and 6 bases from J, leaving 7 bases between. The germline gives CDR1 SNHLY, CDR2 FYNNEI. The CDR3 is 12 amino acids. The CDR3 region is CASSVWVNEQFF. In nucleotides, the CDR3 is TGTGCCAGCAGTGTCTGGGTCAATGAGCAGTTCTTC.

The rearrangement joins TRBV11-2 to TRBJ2-1; D is possibly TRBD1 (6 bases). Germline CDR1 reads SGHAT; CDR2 reads FQNNGV. Trimming removed 8 bases at V and 6 bases at J, with 20 bases between. The CDR3 totals 15 residues. Written as DNA, the CDR3 is TGTGCCAGCGGGACACGCCTAGCTTTGCGCAATGAGCAGTTCTTC. Translating gives CASGTRLALRNEQFF. The full variable domain, its missing parts supplied by reference TRBV11-2 and TRBJ2-1, is EAGVAQSPRYKIIEKRQSVAFWCNPISGHATLYWYQQILGQGPKLLIQFQNNGVVDDSQLPKDRFSAERLKGVDSTLKIQPAKLEDSAVYLCASGTRLALRNEQFFGPGTRLTVL.

The chain recombines TRBV5-1 with TRBJ1-1; unclear D gene. The V gene's germline CDR1 is SGHRS and CDR2 YFSETQ. The CDR3 runs to 15 residues. With 4 bases removed from V and 1 base from J, the gap between germline ends came to 14 bases. The CDR3 is CASSVRLDWNTEAFF. Here the CDR3 DNA reads TGCGCCAGCAGCGTAAGATTGGACTGGAACACTGAAGCTTTCTTT. The full variable domain, with the rest looked up from reference TRBV5-1 and TRBJ1-1, is KAGVTQTPRYLIKTRGQQVTLSCSPISGHRSVSWYQQTPGQGLQFLFEYFSETQRNKGNFPGRFSGRQFSNSRSEMNVSTLELGDSALYLCASSVRLDWNTEAFFGQGTRLTVV.

The V and J genes are TRBV6-5 and TRBJ2-1; TRBD2 matches 12 bases. V was pared by 4 bases and J by 9 bases, with 7 bases of the junction left unmatched. The germline V gene has CDR1 MNHEY and CDR2 SVGAGI. The CDR3 runs 15 residues. CDR3 region: CASSLMLAGGGEQFF. CDR3 sequence (DNA): TGTGCCAGCAGTTTGATGCTAGCGGGAGGGGGTGAGCAGTTCTTC.

The chain has TRBV10-3 and TRBJ2-7; 8 bases align to TRBD1. This CDR3 is 14 amino acids long. The trim removed 5 bases at V and 6 bases at J, leaving 9 bases unmatched. Germline-derived CDR1 and CDR2 are ENHRY and SYGVKD. CDR3 amino acids: CAISPGQGSGEQYF. CDR3 DNA sequence: TGTGCCATCAGTCCCGGACAGGGTTCCGGCGAGCAGTACTTC.

The chain joins TRBV6-5 to TRBJ1-5; D not certain. V was clipped by 6 bases and J by 2 bases, with 8 bases between them. CDR1 and CDR2 (germline): MNHEY, SVGAGI. This CDR3 is 13 amino acids long. DNA of the CDR3: TGTGCCAGCAGACGGGAGGGCAATCAGCCCCAGCATTTT. The encoded protein is CASRREGNQPQHF.

This chain joins TRBV9 and TRBJ1-3; 8 nucleotides line up with TRBD1. The CDR3 extends over 14 amino acids. J gave up 7 bases and V 3 bases, and 6 bases lay outside the gene matches. Looked up from germline, CDR1 is SGDLS and CDR2 is YYNGEE. CDR3 sequence (DNA): TGTGCCAGCAGCGAGGACAGGGCGAAGAACACCATATATTTT. Translation gives CASSEDRAKNTIYF.

The chain carries TRBV7-2 and TRBJ1-5; weak D call: TRBD1 (5 bases). Germline CDR1 and CDR2: SGHTA and FQGNSA. The CDR3 is 15 amino acids. With 5 bases removed from V and 3 bases from J, the gap between germline ends came to 14 bases. The CDR3 sequence: CASSKTGAFNQPQHF. The CDR3, as DNA: TGTGCCAGCAGCAAAACTGGGGCCTTCAATCAGCCCCAGCATTTT.

The V gene is TRBV11-2, the J gene TRBJ2-2; D ambiguous. Germline lookup yields CDR1 SGHAT and CDR2 FQNNGV. The V end lost 5 bases, the J end lost 7 bases, and 11 bases lay between the germline ends. The CDR3 totals 13 residues. The DNA of the CDR3 is TGTGCCAGCAGCCCAGACCCGGGCGGGGAGCTGTTTTTT. Its translation is CASSPDPGGELFF.

V and J are TRBV19 and TRBJ2-2, with TRBD1 identical over 7 bases. Germline values: CDR1 LNHDA, CDR2 SQIVND (reference sequence). The CDR3 is made up of 15 amino acids. The V gene end was trimmed by 7 bases and the J gene end by 4 bases; junction bases not matched to a gene: 9. The CDR3: CASNRRQGSTGELFF. CDR3 nucleotides: TGTGCCAGTAATCGTAGACAGGGTAGCACCGGGGAGCTGTTTTTT.

This chain uses TRBV6-5 with TRBJ1-4; tentative D call: TRBD1 (5 bases). Germline V lookup: CDR1 MNHEY, CDR2 SVGAGI. This CDR3 contains 16 residues. The V end was cut by 2 bases, the J end by 7 bases, with 17 bases between. The CDR3 DNA sequence: TGTGCCAGCAGTTACGGCTTTACGGCTGGGGGTGAAAAACTGTTTTTT. Protein: CASSYGFTAGGEKLFF.

The rearrangement uses TRBV7-2 and TRBJ2-7, with TRBD2 matching 14 bases. V lost 0 bases and J lost 3; bases outside the gene matches: 4. This CDR3 comprises 17 residues. CDR1 and CDR2 from the germline V gene are SGHTA and FQGNSA. CDR3 bases: TGTGCCAGCAGCTTAGCCCGGACTAGCGGGGGGATCTACGAGCAGTACTTC. Amino acid sequence: CASSLARTSGGIYEQYF.